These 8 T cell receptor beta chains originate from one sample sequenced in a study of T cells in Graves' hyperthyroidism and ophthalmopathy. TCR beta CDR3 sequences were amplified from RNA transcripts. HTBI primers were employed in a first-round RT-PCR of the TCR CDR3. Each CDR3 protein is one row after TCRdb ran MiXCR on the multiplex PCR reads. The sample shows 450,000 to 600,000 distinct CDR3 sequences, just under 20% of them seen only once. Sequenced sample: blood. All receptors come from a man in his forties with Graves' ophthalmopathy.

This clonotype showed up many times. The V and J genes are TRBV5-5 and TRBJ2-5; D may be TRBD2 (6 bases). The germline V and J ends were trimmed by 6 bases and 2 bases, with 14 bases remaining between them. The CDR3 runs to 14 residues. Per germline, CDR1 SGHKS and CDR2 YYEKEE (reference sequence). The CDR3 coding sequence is TGTGCCAGCACCCGTCGAGCGGGTCAAGAGACCCAGTACTTC. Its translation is CASTRRAGQETQYF.

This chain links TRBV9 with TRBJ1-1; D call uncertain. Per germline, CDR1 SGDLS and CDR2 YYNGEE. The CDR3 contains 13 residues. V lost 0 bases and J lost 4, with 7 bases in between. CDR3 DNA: TGTGCCAGCAGCGTAGAATTAAGCACTGAAGCTTTCTTT. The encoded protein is CASSVELSTEAFF. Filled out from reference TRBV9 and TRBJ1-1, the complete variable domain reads DSGVTQTPKHLITATGQRVTLRCSPRSGDLSVYWYQQSLDQGLQFLIQYYNGEERAKGNILERFSAQQFPDLHSELNLSSLELGDSALYFCASSVELSTEAFFGQGTRLTVV.

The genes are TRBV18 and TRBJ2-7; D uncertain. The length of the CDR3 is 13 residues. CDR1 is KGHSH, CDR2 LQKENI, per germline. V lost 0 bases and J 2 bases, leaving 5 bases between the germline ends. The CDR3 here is CASSPPSTYEQYF. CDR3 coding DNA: TGTGCCAGCTCACCACCAAGTACCTACGAGCAGTACTTC.

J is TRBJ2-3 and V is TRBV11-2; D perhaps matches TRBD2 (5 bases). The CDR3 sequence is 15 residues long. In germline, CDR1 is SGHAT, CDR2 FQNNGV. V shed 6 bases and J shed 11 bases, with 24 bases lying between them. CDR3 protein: CASRVEFGHLEEQYF. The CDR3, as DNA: TGTGCCAGCAGGGTTGAGTTTGGTCACCTGGAGGAGCAGTATTTT.

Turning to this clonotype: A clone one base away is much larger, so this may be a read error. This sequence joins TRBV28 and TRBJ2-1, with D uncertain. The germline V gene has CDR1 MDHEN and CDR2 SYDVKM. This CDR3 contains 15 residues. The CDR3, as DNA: TGTGCCAGCGGTTTCTACGCGAGCTCCTACAATGAGCAGTTCTTC. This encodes CASGFYASSYNEQFF.

The CDR3 sequence: CASSYSARGGGYTF. Written as DNA, the CDR3 is TGTGCCAGCAGTTACTCTGCCCGAGGGGGAGGCTACACCTTC. The chain joins TRBV6-6 to TRBJ1-2; D possibly corresponds to TRBD1 (6 bases). Germline V gene lookup returns CDR1 MNHNY and CDR2 SVGAGI (reference sequence). This CDR3 has 14 residues. V was cut by 0 bases and J by 8 bases, with 13 bases left in between.

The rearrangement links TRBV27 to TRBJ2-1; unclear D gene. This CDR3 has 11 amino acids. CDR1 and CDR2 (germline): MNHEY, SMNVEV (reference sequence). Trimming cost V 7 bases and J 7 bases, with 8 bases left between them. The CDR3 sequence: CASNGQNEQFF. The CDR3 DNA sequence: TGTGCCAGCAACGGCCAGAATGAGCAGTTCTTC.

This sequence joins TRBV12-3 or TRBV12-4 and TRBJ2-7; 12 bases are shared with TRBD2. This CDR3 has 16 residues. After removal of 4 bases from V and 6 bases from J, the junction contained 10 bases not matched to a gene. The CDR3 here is CASSSSGRAVASEQYF. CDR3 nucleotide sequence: TGTGCCAGCAGTTCTAGCGGGAGGGCGGTTGCCTCCGAGCAGTACTTC.